The TCR beta chain described here comes from a study of blood T cell repertoires in COVID-19. This CDR3 is built from 16 residues. V gave up 4 bases and J gave up 0 bases; unmatched junction bases: 6. Germline loops: CDR1 SGHNT, CDR2 YYREEE (reference sequence). TCRdb keeps only in-frame clones here, not all; method: immunoSEQ multiplex PCR. The sample has about 59,000 clones, around 92% seen once. This clonotype originated in a human donor in a cohort sampled during active COVID-19. The V gene is TRBV5-4, the J gene TRBJ2-3, with 9 bases aligning to TRBD2. The specimen was peripheral blood. Here the CDR3 DNA reads TGTGCCAGCAGCCCCCCCCTAGCGGGGAGCACAGATACGCAGTATTTT. The encoded protein is CASSPPLAGSTDTQYF.